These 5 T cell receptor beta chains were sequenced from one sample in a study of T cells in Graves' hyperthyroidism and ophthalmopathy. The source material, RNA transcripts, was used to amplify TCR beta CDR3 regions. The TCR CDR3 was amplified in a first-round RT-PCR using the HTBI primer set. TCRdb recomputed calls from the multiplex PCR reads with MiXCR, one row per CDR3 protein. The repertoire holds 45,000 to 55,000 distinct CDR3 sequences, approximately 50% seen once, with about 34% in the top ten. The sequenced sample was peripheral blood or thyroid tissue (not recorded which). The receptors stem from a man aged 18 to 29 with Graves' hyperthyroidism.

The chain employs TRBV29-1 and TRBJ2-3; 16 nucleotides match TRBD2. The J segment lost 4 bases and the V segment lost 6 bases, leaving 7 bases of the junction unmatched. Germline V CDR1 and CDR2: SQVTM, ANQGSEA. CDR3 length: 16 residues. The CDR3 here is CSVRPGTSGRADTQYF. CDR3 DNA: TGCAGCGTGAGGCCCGGGACTAGCGGGAGGGCAGATACGCAGTATTTT.

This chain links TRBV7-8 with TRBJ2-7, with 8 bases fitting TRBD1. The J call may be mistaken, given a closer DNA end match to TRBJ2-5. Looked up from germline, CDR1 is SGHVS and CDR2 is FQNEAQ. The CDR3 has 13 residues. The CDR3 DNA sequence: TGTGCCAGCAGCCTGTGGGACAGGGAGACCCAGTACTTC. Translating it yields CASSLWDRETQYF.

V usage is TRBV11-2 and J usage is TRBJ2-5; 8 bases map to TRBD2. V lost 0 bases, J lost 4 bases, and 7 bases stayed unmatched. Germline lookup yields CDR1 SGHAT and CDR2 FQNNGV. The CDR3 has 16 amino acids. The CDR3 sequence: CASSLDRSAGGETQYF. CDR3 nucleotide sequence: TGTGCCAGCAGCTTAGATCGATCGGCGGGAGGAGAGACCCAGTACTTC.

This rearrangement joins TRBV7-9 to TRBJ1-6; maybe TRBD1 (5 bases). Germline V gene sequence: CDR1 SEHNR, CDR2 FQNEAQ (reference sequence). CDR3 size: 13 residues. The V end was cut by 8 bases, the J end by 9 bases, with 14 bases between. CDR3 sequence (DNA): TGTGCCAGCGGGGCCCAGGGAGGTTCACCCCTCCACTTT. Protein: CASGAQGGSPLHF.

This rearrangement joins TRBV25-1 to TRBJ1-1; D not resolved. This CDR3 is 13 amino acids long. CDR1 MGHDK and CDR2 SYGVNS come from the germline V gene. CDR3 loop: CALETGWDTEAFF. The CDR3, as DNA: TGTGCTCTTGAGACGGGGTGGGACACTGAAGCTTTCTTT.